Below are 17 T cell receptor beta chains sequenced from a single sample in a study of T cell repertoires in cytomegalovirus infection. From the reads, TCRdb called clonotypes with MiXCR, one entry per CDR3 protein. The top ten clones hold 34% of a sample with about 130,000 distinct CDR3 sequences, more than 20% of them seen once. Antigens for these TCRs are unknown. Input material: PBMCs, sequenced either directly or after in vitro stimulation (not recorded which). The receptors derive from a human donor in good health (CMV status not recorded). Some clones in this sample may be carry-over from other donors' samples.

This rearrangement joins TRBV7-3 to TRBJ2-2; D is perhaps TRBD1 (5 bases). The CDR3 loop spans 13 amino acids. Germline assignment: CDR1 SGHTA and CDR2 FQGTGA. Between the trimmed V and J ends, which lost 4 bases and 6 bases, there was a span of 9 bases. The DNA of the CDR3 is TGTGCCAGCAGCTCGCCAGGGTCCGGGGAGCTGTTTTTT. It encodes CASSSPGSGELFF.

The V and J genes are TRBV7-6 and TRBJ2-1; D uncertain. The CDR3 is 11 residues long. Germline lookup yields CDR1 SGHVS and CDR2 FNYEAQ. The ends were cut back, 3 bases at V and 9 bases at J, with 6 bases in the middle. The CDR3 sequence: CASSFGAEQFF. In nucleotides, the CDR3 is TGTGCCAGCAGCTTTGGTGCTGAGCAGTTCTTC.

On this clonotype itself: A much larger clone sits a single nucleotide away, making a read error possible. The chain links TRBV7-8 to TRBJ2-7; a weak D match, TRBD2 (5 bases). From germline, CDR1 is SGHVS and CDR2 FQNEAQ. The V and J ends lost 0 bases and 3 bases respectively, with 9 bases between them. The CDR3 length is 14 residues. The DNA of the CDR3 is TGTGCCAGCAGCTTAGCTACTAGAAACTACGAGCAGTACGTC. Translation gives CASSLATRNYEQYV.

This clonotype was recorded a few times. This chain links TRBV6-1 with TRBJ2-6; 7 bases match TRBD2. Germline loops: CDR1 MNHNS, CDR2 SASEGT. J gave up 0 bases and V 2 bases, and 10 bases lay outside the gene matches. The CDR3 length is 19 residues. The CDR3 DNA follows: TGTGCCAGCAGTGAATTTCGTCGGGGGGAGTACTCTGGGGCCAACGTCCTGACTTTC. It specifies CASSEFRRGEYSGANVLTF.

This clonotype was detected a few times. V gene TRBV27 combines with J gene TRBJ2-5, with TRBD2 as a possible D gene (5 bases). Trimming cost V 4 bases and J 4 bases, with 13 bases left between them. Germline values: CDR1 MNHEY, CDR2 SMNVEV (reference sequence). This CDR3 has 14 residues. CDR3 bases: TGTGCCAGCAGTTCCCCGAGAGGGCCAGAGACCCAGTACTTC. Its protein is CASSSPRGPETQYF.

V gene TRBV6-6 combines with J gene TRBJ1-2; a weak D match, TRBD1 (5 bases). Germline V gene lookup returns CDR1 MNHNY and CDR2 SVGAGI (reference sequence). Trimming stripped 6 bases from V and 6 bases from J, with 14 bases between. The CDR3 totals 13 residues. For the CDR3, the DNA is TGTGCCAGCAGATATGACAGTACCGATGGCTACACCTTC. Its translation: CASRYDSTDGYTF.

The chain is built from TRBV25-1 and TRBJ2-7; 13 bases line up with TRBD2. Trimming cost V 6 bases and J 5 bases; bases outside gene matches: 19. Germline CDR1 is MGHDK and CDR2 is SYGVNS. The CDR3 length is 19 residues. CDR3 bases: TGTGCCAGCAGGGACTGGGTGGCTCGGACTAGCGGGAGTAACAACGAGCAGTACTTC. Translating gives CASRDWVARTSGSNNEQYF.

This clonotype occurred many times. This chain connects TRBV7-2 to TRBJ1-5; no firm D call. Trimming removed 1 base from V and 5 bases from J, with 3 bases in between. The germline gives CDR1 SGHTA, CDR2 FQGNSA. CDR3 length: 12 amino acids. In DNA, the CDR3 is TGTGCCAGCAGCTTAGATGATCAGCCCCAGCATTTT. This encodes CASSLDDQPQHF.

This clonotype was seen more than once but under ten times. The chain's CDR3 is CASRDRDRTSGANVLTF. CDR3 nucleotide sequence: TGCGCCAGCAGGGACCGGGACAGGACCTCTGGGGCCAACGTCCTGACTTTC. V gene TRBV5-1 combines with J gene TRBJ2-6; 8 positions match TRBD1. The germline V gene encodes CDR1 SGHRS and CDR2 YFSETQ. The V and J ends lost 5 bases and 0 bases, in that order; junction bases with no gene match: 7. The CDR3 loop spans 17 amino acids.

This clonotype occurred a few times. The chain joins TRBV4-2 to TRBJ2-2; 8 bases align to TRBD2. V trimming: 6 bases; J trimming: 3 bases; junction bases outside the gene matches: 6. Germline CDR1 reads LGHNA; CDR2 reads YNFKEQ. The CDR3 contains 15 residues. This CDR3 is CASRPLLADTGELFF. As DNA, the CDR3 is TGTGCCAGCAGGCCCCTACTAGCGGACACCGGGGAGCTGTTTTTT.

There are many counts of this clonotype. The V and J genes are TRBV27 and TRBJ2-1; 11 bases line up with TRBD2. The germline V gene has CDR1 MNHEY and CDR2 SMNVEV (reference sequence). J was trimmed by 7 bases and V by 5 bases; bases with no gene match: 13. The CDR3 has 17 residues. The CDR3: CASSPTTLAGVGNEQFF. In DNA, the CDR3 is TGTGCCAGCAGTCCGACAACACTAGCGGGGGTTGGTAATGAGCAGTTCTTC.

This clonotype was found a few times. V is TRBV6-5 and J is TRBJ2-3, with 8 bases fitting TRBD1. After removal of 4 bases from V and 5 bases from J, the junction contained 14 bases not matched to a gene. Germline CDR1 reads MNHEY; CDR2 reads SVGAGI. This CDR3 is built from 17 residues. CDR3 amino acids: CASSWTGPDVKGDTQYF. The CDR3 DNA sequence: TGTGCCAGCAGTTGGACAGGGCCCGATGTGAAAGGAGATACGCAGTATTTT.

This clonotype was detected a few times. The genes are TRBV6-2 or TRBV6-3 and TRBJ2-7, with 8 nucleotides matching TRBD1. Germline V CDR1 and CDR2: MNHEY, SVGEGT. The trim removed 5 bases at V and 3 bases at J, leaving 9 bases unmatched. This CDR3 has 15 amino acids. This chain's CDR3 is CASSPMYDRGYEQYV. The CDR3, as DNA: TGTGCCAGCAGTCCCATGTACGACAGGGGCTACGAGCAGTACGTC.

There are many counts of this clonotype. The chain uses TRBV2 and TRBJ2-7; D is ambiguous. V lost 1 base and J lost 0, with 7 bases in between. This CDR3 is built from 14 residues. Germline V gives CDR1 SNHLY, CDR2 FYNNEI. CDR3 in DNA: TGTGCCAGCAGTGAAGGCGCAGACTCCTACGAGCAGTACTTC. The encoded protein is CASSEGADSYEQYF.

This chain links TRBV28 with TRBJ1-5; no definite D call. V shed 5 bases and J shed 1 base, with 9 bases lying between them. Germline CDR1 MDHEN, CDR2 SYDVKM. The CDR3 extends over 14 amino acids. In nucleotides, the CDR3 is TGTGCCAGCAGTCCATCCAACAGCAATCAGCCCCAGCATTTT. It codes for CASSPSNSNQPQHF.

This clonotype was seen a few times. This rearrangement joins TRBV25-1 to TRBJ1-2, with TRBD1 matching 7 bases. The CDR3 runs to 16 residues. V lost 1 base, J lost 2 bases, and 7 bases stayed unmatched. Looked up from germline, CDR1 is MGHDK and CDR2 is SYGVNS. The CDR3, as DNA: TGTGCCAGCAGTGAATTCAACGGGGACAGAAACTATGGCTACACCTTC. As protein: CASSEFNGDRNYGYTF.

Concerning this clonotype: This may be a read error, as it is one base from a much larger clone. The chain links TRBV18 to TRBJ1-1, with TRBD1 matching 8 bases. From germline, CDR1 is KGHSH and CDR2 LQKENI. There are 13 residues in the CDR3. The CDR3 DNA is TGTACCAGCTCATCAGGACAGGGAACTGAAGCTTTCTTT. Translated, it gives CTSSSGQGTEAFF.